This entry lists 17 T cell receptor beta chains sequenced from one sample in a study of shared clonotypes between healthy human individuals. The method was immunoSEQ multiplex PCR; TCRdb's version includes in-frame clones alone and lacks a portion of them. The sample has about 87,000 clones; less than 50% are singletons. Material: PBMCs. These receptors were collected from a woman between 35 and 50 years old in good health. Some clones in this sample may be carry-over from other donors' samples.

The sample holds many counts of this clone. The rearrangement links TRBV28 to TRBJ1-3; no definite D call. The CDR3 is made up of 11 amino acids. CDR1 is MDHEN, CDR2 SYDVKM, per germline. Trimming stripped 9 bases from V and 7 bases from J, with 10 bases between. CDR3: CASFGVNTIYF. CDR3 nucleotides: TGTGCCAGTTTCGGCGTCAACACCATATATTTT.

This clone has ten or more counts. The rearrangement uses TRBV4-2 and TRBJ2-5, with D uncertain. Germline assignment: CDR1 LGHNA and CDR2 YNFKEQ. Trimming took off 3 bases at V and 5 bases at J, with 10 bases between the two ends. This CDR3 has 13 residues. The CDR3 is CASSQKLYETQYF. CDR3 nucleotide sequence: TGTGCCAGCAGCCAGAAGCTATACGAGACCCAGTACTTC.

This chain links TRBV5-2 with TRBJ2-3. TRBV5-2 is annotated as a pseudogene. The CDR3 is made up of 12 amino acids. CDR3 nucleotide sequence: TGTGCCAGCAGCTCCTTGTCCGATACGCAGTATTTT. Its translation: CASSSLSDTQYF.

This clone is a singleton in its sample. CDR3 residues: CASSVGQGRDGYTF. The CDR3 coding sequence is TGTGCCAGCAGCGTAGGGCAGGGACGAGATGGCTACACCTTC. This rearrangement joins TRBV9 to TRBJ1-2; perhaps TRBD1 as D (5 bases). V dropped 0 bases and J dropped 6 bases, with 12 bases sitting between them. The CDR3 has 14 amino acids. Germline V gene data show CDR1 as SGDLS and CDR2 as YYNGEE.

This clone has just a few counts. The chain has TRBV7-3 and TRBJ2-1, with TRBD2 matching 13 bases. CDR3 length: 15 residues. Unmatched junction bases numbered 7, after V lost 5 bases and J lost 9 bases. The germline V gene encodes CDR1 SGHTA and CDR2 FQGTGA. The CDR3 nucleotides read TGTGCCAGCAGCACCGGACTAGCGGGAGTTGGTGAGCAGTTCTTC. It encodes CASSTGLAGVGEQFF.

The V gene is TRBV4-1, the J gene TRBJ1-1, with D perhaps TRBD1 (6 bases). V was trimmed by 1 base and J by 5 bases, leaving 17 bases between them. This CDR3 has 16 amino acids. Germline assignment: CDR1 MGHRA and CDR2 YSYEKL. CDR3 loop: CASSQGLQGWGTEAFF. CDR3 in DNA: TGCGCCAGCAGCCAAGGTTTACAGGGCTGGGGGACTGAAGCTTTCTTT.

The chain links TRBV7-9 to TRBJ1-2, with 8 bases fitting TRBD1. CDR1 SEHNR and CDR2 FQNEAQ come from the germline V gene (reference sequence). The length of the CDR3 is 14 residues. Trimming took 2 bases from V and 7 from J; bases not matched to a gene: 6. This chain's CDR3 is CASSLTGQGRGYTF. The CDR3 DNA reads as TGTGCCAGCAGCTTAACTGGACAGGGTCGTGGCTACACCTTC.

In this sample, this clone turned up a few times. The chain uses TRBV27 and TRBJ1-2; maybe TRBD1 (5 bases). V lost 4 bases, J lost 4 bases, and 10 bases lay in between. CDR3 size: 13 residues. Per germline, CDR1 MNHEY and CDR2 SMNVEV (reference sequence). The CDR3 reads CASSSGTVYGYTF. CDR3 bases: TGTGCCAGCAGTTCTGGGACGGTCTATGGCTACACCTTC.

This clone was detected ten times or more. The chain is built from TRBV7-9 and TRBJ1-6; 10 nucleotides match TRBD1. Germline CDR1 reads SEHNR; CDR2 reads FQNEAQ (reference sequence). The CDR3 length is 14 residues. V was clipped by 6 bases and J by 8 bases; unmatched bases: 4. The CDR3 DNA reads as TGTGCCAGCAGAACCGGGACAGGGGATTCACCCCTCCACTTT. Its protein product is CASRTGTGDSPLHF.

The rearrangement links TRBV6-1 to TRBJ1-1, with D possibly matching TRBD1 (6 bases). The V end lost 11 bases, the J end lost 3 bases, and 16 bases lay between the germline ends. The CDR3 has 13 amino acids. Per germline, CDR1 MNHNS and CDR2 SASEGT. The CDR3 region is CAARRTDHTEAFF. For the CDR3, the DNA is TGTGCCGCCAGAAGGACAGACCACACTGAAGCTTTCTTT.

Notes on this clone: The CDR3 ends on some other residue instead of the conserved phenylalanine or tryptophan, so this is likely a read error. The V gene is TRBV27, the J gene TRBJ1-4, with 8 bases matching TRBD1. Germline V lookup: CDR1 MNHEY, CDR2 SMNVEV (reference sequence). J was trimmed by 8 bases and V by 6 bases; bases with no gene match: 5. The CDR3 runs 13 residues. CDR3 region: CASRGTGYEKLFL. DNA for the CDR3: TGTGCCAGCAGAGGGACAGGATACGAAAAACTGTTTCTT.

By share, this clone counts as medium-sized. V usage is TRBV7-2 and J usage is TRBJ1-2, with D uncertain. V lost 2 bases to trimming and J lost 4 bases, with 5 bases between them. This CDR3 is built from 12 residues. Germline V lookup: CDR1 SGHTA, CDR2 FQGNSA. The CDR3 coding sequence is TGTGCCAGCAGCTTATCCGGCTATGGCTACACCTTC. This sequence encodes CASSLSGYGYTF.

This clone was seen repeatedly, ten times or more. This chain uses TRBV5-1 with TRBJ2-5; 10 bases match TRBD2. Gene TRBJ2-7 matches the end of the DNA better, so the J call may be wrong. This CDR3 spans 14 amino acids. The V gene's germline CDR1 is SGHRS and CDR2 YFSETQ. The CDR3 DNA sequence: TGCGCCAGCAGCTTTCGAGCGGGAGGGTACGAGCAGTACTTC. Translated: CASSFRAGGYEQYF.

CDR3 sequence: CASSFHRVTGGDITEAFF. The CDR3 DNA reads as TGTGCCAGCAGCTTCCATCGGGTGACAGGGGGCGATATAACTGAAGCTTTCTTT. The chain links TRBV7-9 to TRBJ1-1, with 10 bases identical to TRBD1. CDR3 length: 18 amino acids. The J segment lost 5 bases and the V segment lost 3 bases, leaving 15 bases of the junction unmatched. Looked up from germline, CDR1 is SEHNR and CDR2 is FQNEAQ (reference sequence).

This clone has a count of ten or more. V is TRBV30 and J is TRBJ1-5; D possibly corresponds to TRBD1 (5 bases). Trimming took 3 bases from V and 2 from J, leaving 11 bases between them. CDR1 is GTSNPN, CDR2 SVGIG, per germline (reference sequence). The CDR3 is made up of 14 amino acids. The CDR3 spells CAWRGLGGNQPQHF. For the CDR3, the DNA is TGTGCCTGGAGGGGTCTGGGGGGCAATCAGCCCCAGCATTTT.

The gene calls are TRBV5-6 and TRBJ2-2; maybe TRBD2 (6 bases). Trimming cost V 4 bases and J 5 bases, with 15 bases left between them. Germline assignment: CDR1 SGHDT and CDR2 YYEEEE. CDR3 length: 15 amino acids. CDR3 protein: CASSQDHGSTGELFF. In DNA form, the CDR3 reads TGTGCCAGCAGCCAAGATCACGGGAGTACCGGGGAGCTGTTTTTT.

The chain is built from TRBV6-5 and TRBJ1-4; a weak D match, TRBD1 (5 bases). The V gene's germline CDR1 is MNHEY and CDR2 SVGAGI. This CDR3 spans 14 amino acids. Trimming removed 6 bases from V and 8 bases from J, with 16 bases in between. This chain's CDR3 is CASRSGTVREKLFF. The CDR3 DNA reads TGTGCCAGCAGGTCCGGGACTGTGCGGGAAAAACTGTTTTTT.